This passage covers 24 T cell receptor beta chains from one sample sequenced in a study of T cell responses to AZD1222 COVID-19 vaccine. Sequenced by immunoSEQ multiplex PCR; TCRdb stores in-frame clones only, minus some. The profile shows 90,000 to 120,000 clones, 85% to 90% of them singletons. Source: peripheral blood, taken on day 0 of AZD1222 vaccination. Receptors originate from an adult in good health.

The rearrangement joins TRBV7-9 to TRBJ1-6, with D maybe TRBD1 (6 bases). This CDR3 spans 13 amino acids. The V end was cut by 6 bases, the J end by 10 bases, with 13 bases between. Germline V lookup: CDR1 SEHNR, CDR2 FQNEAQ (reference sequence). CDR3 amino acids: CASSQQGWSPLHF. CDR3 DNA: TGTGCCAGCAGTCAACAGGGATGGTCACCCCTCCACTTT.

The chain recombines TRBV24-1 with TRBJ2-7, with TRBD1 identical over 8 bases. CDR3 length equals 12 residues. Trimming removed 9 bases from V and 5 bases from J; junction bases left unmatched: 5. The germline V gene encodes CDR1 KGHDR and CDR2 SFDVKD. CDR3 coding DNA: TGTGCCACCGGACAGGGAACCCACGAGCAGTACTTC. Translation gives CATGQGTHEQYF.

The chain joins TRBV4-1 to TRBJ2-1, with TRBD2 matching over 12 bases. The CDR3 contains 19 residues. From germline, CDR1 is MGHRA and CDR2 YSYEKL. Losses at the gene ends were 0 bases for V and 3 bases for J; bases not matched to a gene: 9. The CDR3, as DNA: TGCGCCAGCAGCCAAGATCGGACTAGCGGGGACGTTGTCTACAATGAGCAGTTCTTC. Translation: CASSQDRTSGDVVYNEQFF.

This chain joins TRBV5-1 and TRBJ2-3; D may be TRBD2 (6 bases). Looked up from germline, CDR1 is SGHRS and CDR2 is YFSETQ. The CDR3 extends over 14 amino acids. Trimming left V 3 bases short and J 4 bases short, with 12 bases between. CDR3 amino acids: CASSSGSNADTQYF. CDR3 DNA: TGCGCCAGCAGCTCCGGGAGTAATGCAGATACGCAGTATTTT.

The chain joins TRBV12-3 or TRBV12-4 to TRBJ1-2; D possibly corresponds to TRBD1 (5 bases). The CDR3 totals 12 residues. V was shortened by 2 bases and J by 6 bases, with 7 bases between the two germline ends. The CDR3 sequence: CASSLSGHGYTF. The CDR3 bases are TGTGCCAGCAGTTTATCGGGGCATGGCTACACCTTC.

The gene calls are TRBV6-5 and TRBJ2-2; D tentatively reads TRBD1 or TRBD2 (5 bases each). V lost 8 bases, J lost 6 bases, and 16 bases lay in between. Germline assignment: CDR1 MNHEY and CDR2 SVGAGI. The CDR3 length is 14 residues. CDR3 nucleotides: TGTGCCAGCGAACGGGGCCACAATTCCGGGGAGCTGTTTTTT. This sequence encodes CASERGHNSGELFF.

As concerns this clone: This sample also contains other DNA sequences that code for the same CDR3. The genes are TRBV5-1 and TRBJ1-1; D unresolved. The CDR3 runs 13 residues. Between the trimmed V and J ends, which lost 4 bases and 1 base, there was a span of 8 bases. CDR1 and CDR2 (germline): SGHRS, YFSETQ. The CDR3 DNA sequence: TGCGCCAGCAGCCTGTGGGGGAACACTGAAGCTTTCTTT. Translated: CASSLWGNTEAFF.

The rearrangement joins TRBV7-6 to TRBJ2-3; D unclear. Germline CDR1 reads SGHVS; CDR2 reads FNYEAQ. Trimming shortened V by 5 bases and J by 4 bases, and 10 bases separated the two germline ends. This CDR3 has 13 residues. CDR3 nucleotides: TGTGCCAGCAGCCGTGGGTGGGCAGATACGCAGTATTTT. Translated, it gives CASSRGWADTQYF.

The chain uses TRBV2 and TRBJ1-5, with D unclear. With 8 bases removed from V and 3 bases from J, the gap between germline ends came to 8 bases. Germline V gives CDR1 SNHLY, CDR2 FYNNEI. The CDR3 contains 12 residues. The CDR3 here is CASGGFNQPQHF. The CDR3 bases are TGTGCCAGCGGCGGGTTCAATCAGCCCCAGCATTTT.

V is TRBV3-1 (or the pseudogene TRBV3-2) and J is TRBJ2-5; perhaps D is TRBD1 or TRBD2 (5 bases each). The CDR3 totals 13 residues. Germline values: CDR1 LGHDT, CDR2 YNNKEL (reference sequence). The V and J ends lost 4 bases and 0 bases respectively, with 6 bases between them. CDR3 DNA sequence: TGTGCCAGCAGCCGGGGACACCAAGAGACCCAGTACTTC. The encoded protein is CASSRGHQETQYF.

This chain's CDR3 is CASSLGQGRVEQFF. For the CDR3, the DNA is TGTGCCAGCAGCTTAGGACAAGGAAGGGTTGAGCAGTTCTTC. J is TRBJ2-1 and V is TRBV7-9; D is unclear. Germline V gives CDR1 SEHNR, CDR2 FQNEAQ (reference sequence). This CDR3 is 14 amino acids long. V lost 1 base, J lost 9 bases, and 13 bases lay in between. The full variable domain, rest sourced from reference TRBV7-9 and TRBJ2-1, is DTGVSQNPRHKITKRGQNVTFRCDPISEHNRLYWYRQTLGQGPEFLTYFQNEAQLEKSRLLSDRFSAERPKGSFSTLEIQRTEQGDSAMYLCASSLGQGRVEQFFGPGTRLTVL.

The chain uses TRBV28 and TRBJ1-1; D is undetermined. The CDR3 is 16 residues long. The V gene's germline CDR1 is MDHEN and CDR2 SYDVKM. The ends were cut back, 1 base at V and 3 bases at J, with 15 bases in the middle. CDR3 DNA: TGTGCCAGCAGTTTATTTGGACGGGCGGCGCACACTGAAGCTTTCTTT. Translated: CASSLFGRAAHTEAFF.

The chain has TRBV27 and TRBJ2-7; possible D gene TRBD2, 6 bases. V was clipped by 6 bases and J by 6 bases, with 21 bases between them. The CDR3 loop spans 15 amino acids. In germline, CDR1 is MNHEY, CDR2 SMNVEV (reference sequence). The CDR3 protein is CASRRAAGTPTEQYF. In DNA, the CDR3 is TGTGCCAGCAGACGGGCAGCCGGGACTCCCACCGAGCAGTACTTC.

This clone has only one observation. This chain joins TRBV19 and TRBJ2-2, with 10 bases aligning to TRBD2. After removal of 5 bases from V and 3 bases from J, the junction contained 6 bases not matched to a gene. The length of the CDR3 is 16 residues. Germline V gene sequence: CDR1 LNHDA, CDR2 SQIVND (reference sequence). DNA of the CDR3: TGTGCCAGTAGTTCTGGGACTAGCGAGTACACCGGGGAGCTGTTTTTT. Residues: CASSSGTSEYTGELFF.

The chain has TRBV28 and TRBJ1-2; no definite D call. Looked up from germline, CDR1 is MDHEN and CDR2 is SYDVKM. V lost 8 bases and J lost 7, with 11 bases in between. The CDR3 covers 11 residues. The CDR3 DNA follows: TGTGCCAGCCTCGCCCCGGGTGGCTACACCTTC. As protein: CASLAPGGYTF.

The chain is built from TRBV5-6 and TRBJ1-1, with D perhaps matching TRBD1 (6 bases). The CDR3 runs to 13 residues. The V and J ends lost 0 bases and 5 bases respectively, with 8 bases between them. CDR1 is SGHDT, CDR2 YYEEEE, per germline. The CDR3 DNA is TGTGCCAGCAGCTTGGACAGGGTAACTGAAGCTTTCTTT. Translated: CASSLDRVTEAFF.

This rearrangement joins TRBV3-1 (or the pseudogene TRBV3-2) to TRBJ2-5; 7 nucleotides agree with TRBD1. This CDR3 has 17 residues. CDR1 and CDR2 from the germline V gene are LGHDT and YNNKEL (reference sequence). After removal of 2 bases from V and 5 bases from J, the junction contained 14 bases not matched to a gene. The CDR3 region is CASSQRQHRGRLETQYF. CDR3 nucleotide sequence: TGTGCCAGCAGCCAACGCCAACACAGGGGCCGATTGGAGACCCAGTACTTC.

This clone came up once. The J gene is TRBJ1-1, the V gene TRBV5-1, with 7 bases fitting TRBD1. This CDR3 region has 17 residues. Germline-derived CDR1 and CDR2 are SGHRS and YFSETQ. Trimming at V came to 7 bases and at J to 0 bases, leaving 15 bases not matched to a gene. The CDR3 reads CASSNRGGSYLNTEAFF. The CDR3 DNA reads as TGCGCCAGCTCGAACAGGGGAGGGAGTTACTTGAACACTGAAGCTTTCTTT.

The chain recombines TRBV29-1 with TRBJ1-4, with 9 bases identical to TRBD1. The CDR3 spans 12 residues. Germline V CDR1 and CDR2: SQVTM, ANQGSEA. Trimming took 7 bases from V and 7 from J; bases not matched to a gene: 4. The CDR3 region has the DNA TGCAGCGGGGGACAGGGACGTGAAAAACTGTTTTTT. This sequence encodes CSGGQGREKLFF.

The rearrangement joins TRBV28 to TRBJ1-5, with a weak D call TRBD1 (5 bases). Germline CDR1 and CDR2: MDHEN and SYDVKM. The V end was cut by 6 bases, the J end by 2 bases, with 14 bases between. This CDR3 comprises 15 residues. The CDR3: CASSRAVGRNQPQHF. The CDR3 bases are TGTGCCAGCAGCCGGGCGGTGGGGCGCAATCAGCCCCAGCATTTT. The whole variable domain, remainder taken from reference TRBV28 and TRBJ1-5, is DVKVTQSSRYLVKRTGEKVFLECVQDMDHENMFWYRQDPGLGLRLIYFSYDVKMKEKGDIPEGYSVSREKKERFSLILESASTNQTSMYLCASSRAVGRNQPQHFGDGTRLSIL.

The V call is TRBV11-2, the J call TRBJ1-1, with 9 bases lining up with TRBD1. The germline V gene encodes CDR1 SGHAT and CDR2 FQNNGV. This CDR3 contains 15 residues. After removal of 4 bases from V and 8 bases from J, the junction contained 11 bases not matched to a gene. CDR3 sequence (DNA): TGTGCCAGCAGCTCAGGGGACAGGGTGCGACCAGAAGCTTTCTTT. This gives the protein CASSSGDRVRPEAFF.

V gene TRBV28 combines with J gene TRBJ2-7; no definite D call. The CDR3 is 14 residues long. V lost 1 base to trimming and J lost 0 bases, with 7 bases between them. Germline CDR1 MDHEN, CDR2 SYDVKM. The DNA of the CDR3 is TGTGCCAGCAGTTTATCCGACAACTCCTACGAGCAGTACTTC. Protein sequence: CASSLSDNSYEQYF.

The DNA for the CDR3 is TGTGCCAGCAGCTTAGGGGGGGTCCGCACAGATACGCAGTATTTT. Its translation is CASSLGGVRTDTQYF. The chain carries TRBV7-2 and TRBJ2-3; TRBD2 might be the D (6 bases). Germline V CDR1 and CDR2: SGHTA, FQGNSA. V gave up 1 base and J gave up 1 base, with 9 bases separating them. This CDR3 spans 15 amino acids.

This chain links TRBV5-1 with TRBJ2-4, with 7 bases aligning to TRBD2. The CDR3 covers 15 residues. The germline V gene has CDR1 SGHRS and CDR2 YFSETQ. Losses at the gene ends were 2 bases for V and 3 bases for J; bases not matched to a gene: 5. The CDR3 sequence is CASSFGGSDKNIQYF. The CDR3 DNA sequence: TGCGCCAGCAGCTTCGGGGGGTCTGACAAAAACATTCAGTACTTC.